This TCR beta chain was retrieved from a study of T cells expressing NK-cell markers. Overall study: Source material for TCR beta repertoires consisted of sorted CD3+CD56+NKG2C+, CD3+CD56+NKG2C- and CD3+CD56-NKG2C+ T cells.

Germline CDR1 and CDR2: MNHNS and SASEGT. The CDR3 has 14 amino acids. Whole-study findings and limits: Of the CD8+ T cell pool in about 6 donors, roughly 1.0-8% was accounted for by dominant NKG2C+ clonotypes.

TCRdb reanalyzed the 5' RACE reads, giving one entry per CDR3 protein sequence and no DNA. The sample has some 340,000 distinct CDR3 sequences. About this clonotype itself: What it binds is not known.

The rearrangement links TRBV6-1 to TRBJ2-7; the TCRdb D gene call, TRBD2, has no DNA to confirm it. This TCR was recovered from a man aged 18 to 69 in good health. The sequenced material came from blood T cells: a sorted CD56 or NKG2C T cell subset, CD4+ or CD8+ T cells, or bulk PBMC T cells (not recorded which). The CDR3 loop is CASSQFSPYYEQYF.